The 3 T cell receptor beta chains below were found in one sample sequenced in a study of blood T cell repertoires in COVID-19. Method: immunoSEQ multiplex PCR; TCRdb's copy keeps in-frame clones and lacks some. The table records 310,000 or so clones, 90% of them present only once. The sequenced sample was PBMCs or T cells enriched from blood (not recorded which). Receptors originate from a woman under 30 with acute COVID-19.

In its sample, this clone was seen a few times. The chain carries TRBV7-9 and TRBJ2-1; 10 bases align to TRBD2. From germline, CDR1 is SEHNR and CDR2 FQNEAQ (reference sequence). J gave up 9 bases and V 1 base, and 6 bases lay outside the gene matches. The CDR3 is made up of 15 amino acids. CDR3 sequence: CASSLVTSGTVEQFF. CDR3 bases: TGTGCCAGCAGCTTAGTTACTAGCGGGACCGTTGAGCAGTTCTTC.

This chain uses TRBV28 with TRBJ1-6; D unresolved. The CDR3 covers 12 residues. CDR1 and CDR2 from the germline V gene are MDHEN and SYDVKM. V was clipped by 4 bases and J by 12 bases, with 10 bases between them. Here the CDR3 DNA reads TGTGCCAGCAGTTCCCCCCCATTACCCCTCCACTTT. As protein: CASSSPPLPLHF.

The gene calls are TRBV19 and TRBJ1-2, with D possibly TRBD1 on 6 matching bases. The CDR3 totals 15 residues. Germline V gene lookup returns CDR1 LNHDA and CDR2 SQIVND (reference sequence). Trimming shortened V by 4 bases and J by 4 bases, and 16 bases separated the two germline ends. CDR3 nucleotides: TGTGCCAGTAGTAACCAGGGTAGGACAGCCTATGGCTACACCTTC. Residues: CASSNQGRTAYGYTF.